This record looks at one T cell receptor (beta chain) sequence and its context. Its specificity is unknown. This sample was taken from a study of glioma-infiltrating T cells after dendritic cell vaccination. Study overall: Glioblastoma patients came from Phase I and II dendritic cell vaccination trials. Patients received autologous tumor lysate-pulsed dendritic cell vaccination between about 2003 and 2013. Dendritic cell vaccine was injected intradermally three times, biweekly. Study-wide findings and caveats: Higher TCR clonality did not directly relate to longer survival.

Trimming stripped 8 bases from V and 13 bases from J, with 17 bases between. CDR3 length: 11 residues. Germline CDR1 and CDR2: SNHLY and FYNNEI. The time point: after dendritic cell vaccination, including at tumor progression/relapse. TCRdb's copy holds only in-frame clones and misses some; the assay was immunoSEQ multiplex PCR. Among tens of thousands of clones listed, roughly 87% were seen once. The receptor comes from a human donor with glioblastoma. The starting material was blood, obtained after dendritic cell vaccination. This chain links TRBV2 with TRBJ1-2, with no clear D. The CDR3 loop is CASPLEASLTF. In DNA form, the CDR3 reads TGTGCCAGCCCTTTGGAGGCGTCTCTCACCTTC.